This entry concerns a single T cell receptor (beta chain). The TCR beta CDR3 regions underwent amplification from RNA transcripts. RT-PCR was first run with HTBI primers, then multiplex PCR in a second round. TCRdb ran MiXCR on the multiplex PCR reads and lists one entry per CDR3 protein. The sample lists roughly 1.1 million distinct CDR3 sequences, roughly two fifths occurring once. The data were obtained in a study of Graves' ophthalmopathy and Graves' hyperthyroidism. Looked up from germline, CDR1 is SNHLY and CDR2 is FYNNEI. This CDR3 comprises 15 residues. V is TRBV2 and J is TRBJ2-6; D is possibly TRBD1 or TRBD2 (5 bases each). The DNA matches TRBJ2-4 better at its end, which makes the J call doubtful. The sequence derives from an adult man with Graves' hyperthyroidism. Sequenced sample: peripheral blood or thyroid tissue (not recorded which). The CDR3 sequence is CASSEGQGDVHIQYF. CDR3 DNA: TGTGCCAGCAGTGAAGGCCAGGGAGATGTTCACATTCAGTACTTC.